The clone carrying this T cell receptor (beta chain) has only one observation. Its antigen remains unknown. It was autoimmune disease history or systemic immunosuppression that excluded patients. Collection of blood occurred at baseline, at cycle 4 day 1, and at cycle 7 day 1. The entry originates in a study of OX40 agonist ivuxolimab in advanced cancers. Across the whole study: Clinicians treated patients with ivuxolimab, an agonistic anti-OX40 (CD134) antibody.

The germline V gene has CDR1 MDHEN and CDR2 SYDVKM. The CDR3 has 15 amino acids. The V end lost 6 bases, the J end lost 4 bases, and 18 bases lay between the germline ends. Assay used: immunoSEQ multiplex PCR; TCRdb lists only in-frame clones, some missing. The sample holds almost 90,000 clones, under 95% seen once. General study points: CD8+ T cells (on average) carried more expanded clones than CD4+ T cells.

The TCR was taken from an adult with an advanced solid tumor such as melanoma, head and neck, liver or kidney cancer. The chain recombines TRBV28 with TRBJ1-2, with no clear D. The sequenced sample was CD4+ or CD8+ T cells sorted from blood, obtained in a trial of the OX40 agonist ivuxolimab. Here the CDR3 reads CASSFKNNRTYGYTF. In nucleotides, the CDR3 is TGTGCCAGCAGCTTCAAAAATAATAGAACCTATGGCTACACCTTC.